The source of this T cell receptor beta chain is a study of CD8+ T cells in alopecia areata. Study overall: At a dose of 5 to 10 mg twice daily, oral tofacitinib was given to treated patients. Study-level results: Scalp clonality and expanded CD8+ clones among the top 100 showed significant decreases with tofacitinib. Unlike in mice, where it was clearer, TCR sharing across patients was less clear, possibly HLA-related.

There are 13 residues in the CDR3. V was pared by 4 bases and J by 9 bases, with 8 bases of the junction left unmatched. Germline loops: CDR1 SGHDN, CDR2 FVKESK. For this clone: Its antigen is unknown.

Investigators isolated RNA and reverse transcribed it into cDNA to act as the sequencing template. Sequenced by immunoSEQ multiplex PCR; TCRdb stores in-frame clones only, minus some. Among approximately 210,000 clones listed, over 60% were seen once. Treatment in this sample: oral pan-JAK inhibitor, 5-10 mg twice daily. Alopecia areata patients had lesional scalp punch biopsies and peripheral blood taken from them. This specimen was CD4+ T cells sorted from blood, taken at approximately week 44, from a patient treated with tofacitinib. The origin of this receptor is a human donor with alopecia areata. This chain links TRBV14 with TRBJ1-1; TRBD1 matches 7 bases. The CDR3 protein is CASSLYGTAKAFF. The CDR3 DNA sequence: TGTGCCAGCAGCCTATACGGGACAGCTAAAGCTTTCTTT.